These 2 T cell receptor beta chains were sequenced from one sample in a study of shared clonotypes between healthy human individuals. The repertoire was sequenced with immunoSEQ multiplex PCR; TCRdb's copy has only in-frame clones and lacks some. The sample yields approximately 2,300,000 clones, 85% to 95% seen once. Source material: naive CD4+ T cells from PBMCs. This sample's subset: CD45RA+ positively selected. These receptors were collected from a man aged 18 to 35 in good health. Some clones in this sample may be carry-over from other donors' samples.

This clone was seen once. The chain has TRBV18 and TRBJ2-3; 10 nucleotides match TRBD1. CDR3 length equals 15 residues. Germline CDR1 reads KGHSH; CDR2 reads LQKENI. V was pared by 4 bases and J by 3 bases, with 4 bases of the junction left unmatched. The CDR3 region has the DNA TGTGCCAGCTCACTTGGACAGGGGGGAACAGATACGCAGTATTTT. It codes for CASSLGQGGTDTQYF.

The chain has TRBV10-3 and TRBJ2-7; 7 bases line up with TRBD1. Germline V gene data show CDR1 as ENHRY and CDR2 as SYGVKD. V lost 4 bases, J lost 4 bases, and 1 base stayed unmatched. This CDR3 contains 12 residues. The DNA of the CDR3 is TGTGCCATCAGTGGGACAGGTTACGAGCAGTACTTC. It codes for CAISGTGYEQYF.